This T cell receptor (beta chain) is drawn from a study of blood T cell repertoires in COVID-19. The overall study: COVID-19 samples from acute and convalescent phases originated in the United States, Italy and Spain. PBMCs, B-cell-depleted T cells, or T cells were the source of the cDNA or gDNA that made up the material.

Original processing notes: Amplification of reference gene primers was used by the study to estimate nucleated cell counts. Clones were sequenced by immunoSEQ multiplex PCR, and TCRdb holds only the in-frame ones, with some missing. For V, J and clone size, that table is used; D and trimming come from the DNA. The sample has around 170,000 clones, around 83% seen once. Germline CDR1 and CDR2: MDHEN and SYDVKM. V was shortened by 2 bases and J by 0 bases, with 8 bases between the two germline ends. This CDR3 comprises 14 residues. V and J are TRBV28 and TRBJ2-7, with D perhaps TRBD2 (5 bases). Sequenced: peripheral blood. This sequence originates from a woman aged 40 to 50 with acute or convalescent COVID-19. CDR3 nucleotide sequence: TGTGCCAGCAGTTTAATTCGGGACTCCTACGAGCAGTACTTC. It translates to CASSLIRDSYEQYF. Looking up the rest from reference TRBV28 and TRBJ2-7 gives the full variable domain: DVKVTQSSRYLVKRTGEKVFLECVQDMDHENMFWYRQDPGLGLRLIYFSYDVKMKEKGDIPEGYSVSREKKERFSLILESASTNQTSMYLCASSLIRDSYEQYFGPGTRLTVT.